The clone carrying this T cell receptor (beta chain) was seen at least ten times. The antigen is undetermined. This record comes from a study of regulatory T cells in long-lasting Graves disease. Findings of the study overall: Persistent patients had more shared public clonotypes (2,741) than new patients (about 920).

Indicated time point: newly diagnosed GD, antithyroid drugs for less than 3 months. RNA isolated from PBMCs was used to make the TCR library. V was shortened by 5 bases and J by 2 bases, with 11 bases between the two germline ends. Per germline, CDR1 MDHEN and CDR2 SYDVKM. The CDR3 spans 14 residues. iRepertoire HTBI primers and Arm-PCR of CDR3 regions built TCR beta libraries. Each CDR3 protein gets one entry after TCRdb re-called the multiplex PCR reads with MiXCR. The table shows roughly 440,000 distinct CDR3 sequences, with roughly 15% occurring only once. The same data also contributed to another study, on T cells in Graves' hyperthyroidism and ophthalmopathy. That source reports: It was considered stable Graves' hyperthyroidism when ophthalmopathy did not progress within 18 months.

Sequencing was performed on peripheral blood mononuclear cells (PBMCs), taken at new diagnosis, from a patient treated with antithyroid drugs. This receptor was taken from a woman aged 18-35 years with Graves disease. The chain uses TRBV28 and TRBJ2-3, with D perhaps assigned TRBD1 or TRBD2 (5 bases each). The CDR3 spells CASSGVGDTDTQYF. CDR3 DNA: TGTGCCAGCAGTGGGGTGGGGGACACAGATACGCAGTATTTT.